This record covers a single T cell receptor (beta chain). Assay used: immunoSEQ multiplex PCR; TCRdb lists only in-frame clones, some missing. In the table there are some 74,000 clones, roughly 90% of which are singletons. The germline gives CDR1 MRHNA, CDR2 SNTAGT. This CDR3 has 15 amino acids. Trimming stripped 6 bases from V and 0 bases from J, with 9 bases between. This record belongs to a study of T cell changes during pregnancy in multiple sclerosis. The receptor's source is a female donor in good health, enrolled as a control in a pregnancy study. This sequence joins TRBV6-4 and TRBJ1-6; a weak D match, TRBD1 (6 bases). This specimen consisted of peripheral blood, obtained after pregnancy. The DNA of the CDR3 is TGTGCCAGCAGAGAGGACAGCTCCTATAATTCACCCCTCCACTTT. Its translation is CASREDSSYNSPLHF.